This T cell receptor (beta chain) is drawn from a study of T cell repertoires in ileal Crohn's disease. Broader study findings: Active smokers at surgery had more clonal expansions than non-smokers. Compared with CD4 T cells, sorted CD8 cells carried more expanded clones.

A word on this clone: The target antigen is unknown.

Documented time point: neoterminal ileum biopsy at postoperative endoscopy, about 6 months after surgery. Germline V gene data show CDR1 as SEHNR and CDR2 as FQNEAQ (reference sequence). V lost 7 bases to trimming and J lost 0 bases, with 15 bases between them. The CDR3 spans 16 residues. Only in-frame clones appear in the TCRdb table, and some are missing; sequencing was by immunoSEQ multiplex PCR. Altogether 2,600 or so clones are present, just over 70% being singletons, with the ten largest covering about a third. Sequences were obtained from ileal tissue. The receptor was isolated from an adult with Crohn's disease. V usage is TRBV7-9 and J usage is TRBJ2-2; unclear D gene. The CDR3 region is CASIPPRHANTGELFF. In DNA form, the CDR3 reads TGTGCCAGCATCCCCCCGAGACACGCGAACACCGGGGAGCTGTTTTTT.